This T cell receptor (beta chain) is from a study of blood T cell repertoires in COVID-19. Across the study: In each case, the material was cDNA or gDNA derived from T cells, B-cell-depleted T cells, or PBMCs.

Looked up from germline, CDR1 is LNHDA and CDR2 is SQIVND (reference sequence). V lost 6 bases and J 0 bases, leaving 17 bases between the germline ends. The CDR3 spans 16 residues. This clone was counted a single time. Assay: immunoSEQ multiplex PCR; the TCRdb copy retains only in-frame clones and omits some. The table has some 200,000 clones, 88% seen once. The chain couples TRBV19 to TRBJ1-1; D might be TRBD1 (5 bases). This clonotype was obtained from a man aged 35 to 55 with active or convalescent COVID-19. The source material was peripheral blood. CDR3 sequence reads: CASRKRSGFMNTEAFF. The DNA of the CDR3 is TGTGCCAGTAGGAAACGATCAGGGTTCATGAACACTGAAGCTTTCTTT.